A selection of T cell receptor beta chains follows, all from one sample in a study of blood T cell repertoires in COVID-19. Profiling relied on immunoSEQ multiplex PCR, and the TCRdb table lists in-frame clones only, not all of them. The sample has hundreds of thousands of clones; 70% to 90% are singletons. The sequenced sample consisted of PBMCs or T cells enriched from blood (not recorded which). The receptors shown here come from a woman between 35 and 50 years old with acute COVID-19. The CDR3 runs from the conserved cysteine through the conserved F or W. D genes are given only for firm matches. Size tells how often a clone was seen (once, few, many) or the class of an expanded clone, and some rows leave it out.

J gene: TRBJ2-3
D gene: TRBD2
V gene: TRBV28
clone size: -
CDR3 protein: CASSLPSGRSTLTDTQYF
CDR3 DNA: TGTGCCAGCAGTTTACCTAGCGGGAGGTCCACCCTCACAGATACGCAGTATTTT

J gene: TRBJ1-5
D gene: -
V gene: TRBV30
clone size: few
CDR3 protein: CAWSPSVNQPQHF
CDR3 DNA: TGTGCCTGGAGTCCGTCAGTCAATCAGCCCCAGCATTTT

J gene: TRBJ1-2
D gene: -
V gene: TRBV28
clone size: -
CDR3 protein: CASSFRGDGYTF
CDR3 DNA: TGTGCCAGCAGTTTTAGGGGTGACGGCTACACCTTC

J gene: TRBJ2-5
D gene: -
V gene: TRBV10-3
clone size: -
CDR3 protein: CAIGPPGGQETQYF
CDR3 DNA: TGTGCCATTGGGCCCCCCGGAGGGCAAGAGACCCAGTACTTC

J gene: TRBJ1-6
D gene: -
V gene: TRBV28
clone size: -
CDR3 protein: CASKQQGRAGEPLHF
CDR3 DNA: TGTGCCAGCAAGCAGCAGGGCCGTGCGGGGGAACCCCTCCACTTT

J gene: TRBJ2-5
D gene: TRBD1
V gene: TRBV19
clone size: -
CDR3 protein: CASSQSGTVETQYF
CDR3 DNA: TGTGCCAGTAGCCAGTCCGGGACAGTAGAGACCCAGTACTTC

J gene: TRBJ1-6
D gene: TRBD1
V gene: TRBV6-1
clone size: -
CDR3 protein: CASSELGQGNSPLHF
CDR3 DNA: TGTGCCAGCAGTGAATTAGGACAGGGGAATTCACCCCTCCACTTT

J gene: TRBJ2-7
D gene: TRBD1
V gene: TRBV7-9
clone size: -
CDR3 protein: CASSVGQGNEQYF
CDR3 DNA: TGTGCCAGCAGCGTGGGACAGGGCAACGAGCAGTACTTC

J gene: TRBJ2-5
D gene: TRBD1
V gene: TRBV19
clone size: -
CDR3 protein: CASSIAGTALYQETQYF
CDR3 DNA: TGTGCCAGTAGTATAGCTGGGACAGCCCTGTACCAAGAGACCCAGTACTTC

J gene: TRBJ2-7
D gene: TRBD2
V gene: TRBV28
clone size: -
CDR3 protein: CASSSLAGGLSYEQYF
CDR3 DNA: TGTGCCAGCAGTTCCCTAGCGGGAGGGTTATCCTACGAGCAGTACTTC

J gene: TRBJ2-5
D gene: -
V gene: TRBV3-1/TRBV3-2
clone size: -
CDR3 protein: CASSLGRQETQYF
CDR3 DNA: TGTGCCAGCAGCCTCGGTCGCCAAGAGACCCAGTACTTC

J gene: TRBJ2-2
D gene: TRBD1
V gene: TRBV19
clone size: -
CDR3 protein: CASRWEMGQGATGELFF
CDR3 DNA: TGTGCCAGTAGATGGGAAATGGGACAGGGGGCGACCGGGGAGCTGTTTTTT

J gene: TRBJ1-6
D gene: -
V gene: TRBV7-9
clone size: few
CDR3 protein: CASRGEVRESPLHF
CDR3 DNA: TGTGCCAGCAGGGGGGAGGTTAGGGAATCACCCCTCCACTTT

J gene: TRBJ1-5
D gene: -
V gene: TRBV6-5
clone size: -
CDR3 protein: CASRNGGAGQPQHF
CDR3 DNA: TGTGCCAGCAGGAACGGGGGGGCTGGTCAGCCCCAGCATTTT

J gene: TRBJ1-1
D gene: -
V gene: TRBV30
clone size: -
CDR3 protein: CAWRDNRAEAFF
CDR3 DNA: TGTGCCTGGAGGGATAACAGGGCCGAAGCTTTCTTT

J gene: TRBJ2-2
D gene: -
V gene: TRBV18
clone size: -
CDR3 protein: CASSPNRDTGELFF
CDR3 DNA: TGTGCCAGCTCACCCAACCGGGACACCGGGGAGCTGTTTTTT

J gene: TRBJ1-3
D gene: TRBD1
V gene: TRBV7-9
clone size: -
CDR3 protein: CASSLSGQGETGNTIYF
CDR3 DNA: TGTGCCAGCAGCTTAAGCGGGCAGGGGGAAACTGGAAACACCATATATTTT

J gene: TRBJ1-6
D gene: -
V gene: TRBV28
clone size: -
CDR3 protein: CASSLGQGGSPLHF
CDR3 DNA: TGTGCCAGCAGTTTAGGCCAGGGAGGTTCACCCCTCCACTTT

J gene: TRBJ1-4
D gene: TRBD1
V gene: TRBV4-3
clone size: -
CDR3 protein: CASSPLPTGAHEKLFF
CDR3 DNA: TGCGCCAGCAGCCCACTACCGACAGGGGCTCATGAAAAACTGTTTTTT

J gene: TRBJ1-2
D gene: TRBD1
V gene: TRBV5-6
clone size: few
CDR3 protein: CASSPRTGYGYTF
CDR3 DNA: TGTGCCAGCAGCCCTCGGACAGGGTATGGCTACACCTTC

J gene: TRBJ1-1
D gene: TRBD1
V gene: TRBV4-1
clone size: once
CDR3 protein: CASSRRTGETEAFF
CDR3 DNA: TGCGCCAGCAGCCGACGGACAGGGGAGACTGAAGCTTTCTTT

J gene: TRBJ2-2
D gene: -
V gene: TRBV9
clone size: few
CDR3 protein: CASSVPDLDVDTGELFF
CDR3 DNA: TGTGCCAGCAGCGTACCCGACCTAGATGTGGACACCGGGGAGCTGTTTTTT

J gene: TRBJ2-2
D gene: -
V gene: TRBV28
clone size: -
CDR3 protein: CASSKTSTGELFF
CDR3 DNA: TGTGCCAGCAGTAAGACATCCACCGGGGAGCTGTTTTTT

J gene: TRBJ2-7
D gene: -
V gene: TRBV29-1
clone size: -
CDR3 protein: CSVGQRQALHEQYF
CDR3 DNA: TGCAGCGTTGGCCAGCGGCAGGCACTCCACGAGCAGTACTTC

J gene: TRBJ2-5
D gene: TRBD1
V gene: TRBV3-1/TRBV3-2
clone size: -
CDR3 protein: CASSPPTGGVETQYF
CDR3 DNA: TGTGCCAGCAGCCCCCCGACAGGGGGTGTTGAGACCCAGTACTTC

J gene: TRBJ2-7
D gene: -
V gene: TRBV28
clone size: -
CDR3 protein: CASSFQTAYEQYF
CDR3 DNA: TGTGCCAGCAGTTTCCAGACAGCCTACGAGCAGTACTTC

J gene: TRBJ1-5
D gene: -
V gene: TRBV7-2
clone size: -
CDR3 protein: CASSLEASRSQPQHF
CDR3 DNA: TGTGCCAGCAGCTTAGAGGCCTCGCGGAGCCAGCCCCAGCATTTT

J gene: TRBJ1-5
D gene: -
V gene: TRBV28
clone size: few
CDR3 protein: CASSSLPADRYNQPQHF
CDR3 DNA: TGTGCCAGCAGTTCCCTCCCCGCCGACAGATATAATCAGCCCCAGCATTTT

J gene: TRBJ1-1
D gene: -
V gene: TRBV28
clone size: -
CDR3 protein: CASSPNGNRFAFF
CDR3 DNA: TGTGCCAGCAGTCCAAATGGTAACCGGTTTGCTTTCTTT

J gene: TRBJ1-6
D gene: -
V gene: TRBV28
clone size: -
CDR3 protein: CASSFLTAYNSPLHF
CDR3 DNA: TGTGCCAGCAGTTTCCTCACAGCATATAATTCACCCCTCCACTTT

J gene: TRBJ2-7
D gene: -
V gene: TRBV29-1
clone size: -
CDR3 protein: CSVKTDSYYEQYF
CDR3 DNA: TGCAGCGTTAAAACGGACAGCTACTACGAGCAGTACTTC

J gene: TRBJ2-1
D gene: -
V gene: TRBV27
clone size: -
CDR3 protein: CASSATPSSYNEQFF
CDR3 DNA: TGTGCCAGCAGCGCTACTCCTAGCTCCTACAATGAGCAGTTCTTC

J gene: TRBJ1-3
D gene: -
V gene: TRBV11-3
clone size: -
CDR3 protein: CAPGRNTIYF
CDR3 DNA: TGTGCCCCGGGGAGAAACACCATATATTTT

J gene: TRBJ2-3
D gene: TRBD1
V gene: TRBV7-6
clone size: -
CDR3 protein: CASSTHRGADTQYF
CDR3 DNA: TGTGCCAGCAGCACTCACAGGGGGGCAGATACGCAGTATTTT

J gene: TRBJ1-2
D gene: -
V gene: TRBV5-8
clone size: -
CDR3 protein: CASSLSVGYTF
CDR3 DNA: TGTGCCAGCAGCTTGTCAGTCGGCTACACCTTC

J gene: TRBJ1-2
D gene: -
V gene: TRBV27
clone size: few
CDR3 protein: CASSFLAGADHGYTF
CDR3 DNA: TGTGCCAGCAGTTTTCTGGCAGGGGCGGATCATGGCTACACCTTC

J gene: TRBJ2-1
D gene: -
V gene: TRBV7-2
clone size: -
CDR3 protein: CASSVSRADAGHEQFF
CDR3 DNA: TGTGCCAGCAGCGTATCCCGGGCGGACGCGGGACATGAGCAGTTCTTC

J gene: TRBJ2-5
D gene: TRBD2
V gene: TRBV14
clone size: -
CDR3 protein: CASSGYGSGSTETQYF
CDR3 DNA: TGTGCCAGCAGCGGATATGGCAGCGGGAGTACAGAGACCCAGTACTTC

J gene: TRBJ1-1
D gene: -
V gene: TRBV9
clone size: -
CDR3 protein: CASSVAGGAEAFF
CDR3 DNA: TGTGCCAGCAGCGTAGCTGGAGGGGCTGAAGCTTTCTTT

J gene: TRBJ2-3
D gene: TRBD2
V gene: TRBV5-4
clone size: -
CDR3 protein: CASSLSGRGGDTQYF
CDR3 DNA: TGTGCCAGCAGCTTGAGCGGGAGGGGAGGAGATACGCAGTATTTT

J gene: TRBJ2-1
D gene: TRBD2
V gene: TRBV10-3
clone size: few
CDR3 protein: CAISETKRGLDQFF
CDR3 DNA: TGTGCCATCAGTGAGACGAAGCGGGGTTTGGATCAGTTCTTC

J gene: TRBJ1-2
D gene: TRBD1
V gene: TRBV5-4
clone size: many
CDR3 protein: CASSLAGTGSRGNGYTF
CDR3 DNA: TGTGCCAGCAGCTTAGCTGGGACAGGATCACGGGGGAATGGCTACACCTTC